Below, 14 T cell receptor beta chains from the same sample are listed, as sequenced in a study of shared clonotypes between healthy human individuals. Some clones are missing from TCRdb's copy, which holds only in-frame ones; the method was immunoSEQ multiplex PCR. The sample lists some 2,000,000 clones, 95% occurring once. The sequenced sample consisted of naive CD4+ T cells sorted from blood. The subset is: CD45RA+ positively selected. All receptors derive from a man between 18 and 35 years old in good health.

The rearrangement uses TRBV5-1 and TRBJ2-2, with TRBD1 matching 10 bases. Per germline, CDR1 SGHRS and CDR2 YFSETQ. The CDR3 sequence is 15 residues long. Losses at the gene ends were 4 bases for V and 4 bases for J; bases not matched to a gene: 4. CDR3 in DNA: TGCGCCAGCAGCCCGACAGGGGGCAGCACCGGGGAGCTGTTTTTT. Protein: CASSPTGGSTGELFF. The full variable domain, in which reference TRBV5-1 and TRBJ2-2 provide the parts outside the CDR3, is KAGVTQTPRYLIKTRGQQVTLSCSPISGHRSVSWYQQTPGQGLQFLFEYFSETQRNKGNFPGRFSGRQFSNSRSEMNVSTLELGDSALYLCASSPTGGSTGELFFGEGSRLTVL.

This chain connects TRBV6-6 to TRBJ2-7; possible D gene TRBD2, 5 bases. Trimming removed 4 bases from V and 7 bases from J, with 11 bases in between. Germline V gene data show CDR1 as MNHNY and CDR2 as SVGAGI (reference sequence). This CDR3 spans 12 amino acids. As DNA, the CDR3 is TGTGCCAGCAGTTCGGCCCGCGGGGAGCAGTACTTC. It translates to CASSSARGEQYF.

The chain has TRBV29-1 and TRBJ1-4; the D is unclear. The CDR3 contains 14 residues. V was clipped by 5 bases and J by 5 bases, with 15 bases between them. The V gene's germline CDR1 is SQVTM and CDR2 ANQGSEA. CDR3 nucleotide sequence: TGCAGCGTTCGTTTCCGTTTGACCAATGAAAAACTGTTTTTT. Residues: CSVRFRLTNEKLFF.

This clone appeared a few times. This chain joins TRBV6-4 and TRBJ2-1; no reliable D call. CDR3 length equals 15 residues. The V gene's germline CDR1 is MRHNA and CDR2 SNTAGT. Deletions cut 5 bases from V and 7 bases from J, with 18 bases between. The CDR3 coding sequence is TGTGCCAGCAGTTCATTTAAAGACAATCAGAATGAGCAGTTCTTC. Protein sequence: CASSSFKDNQNEQFF.

The chain is built from TRBV5-1 and TRBJ2-7; 12 bases match TRBD2. The CDR3 has 16 residues. The V gene end was trimmed by 1 base and the J gene end by 0 bases; junction bases not matched to a gene: 2. Germline V gives CDR1 SGHRS, CDR2 YFSETQ. The CDR3 is CASSLTTSGSSYEQYF. In DNA, the CDR3 is TGCGCCAGCAGCTTGACGACTAGCGGGAGCTCCTACGAGCAGTACTTC.

As concerns this clone: The sample contains more than one DNA sequence encoding this CDR3. The CDR3 coding sequence is TGTGCCATCAGTGAGTCGTCCCTCTACGAGCAGTACTTC. Translated: CAISESSLYEQYF. The chain uses TRBV10-3 and TRBJ2-7; D gene ambiguous. The CDR3 has 13 amino acids. The ends were cut back, 0 bases at V and 3 bases at J, with 6 bases in the middle. Per the germline V gene, CDR1 is ENHRY and CDR2 is SYGVKD.

The chain carries TRBV18 and TRBJ2-1; D remains ambiguous. V gave up 2 bases and J gave up 7 bases, with 6 bases separating them. The CDR3 has 12 amino acids. Per germline, CDR1 KGHSH and CDR2 LQKENI. The CDR3 region is CASSPSLNEQFF. The CDR3 region has the DNA TGTGCCAGCTCACCATCACTGAATGAGCAGTTCTTC.

The chain uses TRBV2 and TRBJ2-3; 11 bases align to TRBD2. Per the germline V gene, CDR1 is SNHLY and CDR2 is FYNNEI. Trimming removed 2 bases from V and 4 bases from J; junction bases left unmatched: 5. The length of the CDR3 is 16 residues. CDR3 amino acids: CASSESLAGGADTQYF. CDR3 nucleotide sequence: TGTGCCAGCAGTGAATCGTTAGCGGGGGGGGCAGATACGCAGTATTTT.

The V and J genes are TRBV5-1 and TRBJ2-7; 10 bases line up with TRBD1. J lost 6 bases, V lost 4 bases, and 4 bases had no gene match. CDR3 length: 13 residues. The germline V gene encodes CDR1 SGHRS and CDR2 YFSETQ. CDR3: CASSIGTGAEQYF. Written as DNA, the CDR3 is TGCGCCAGCAGCATAGGGACAGGGGCCGAGCAGTACTTC.

The V gene is TRBV19, the J gene TRBJ1-6; no definite D call. This CDR3 contains 15 residues. Deletions cut 3 bases from V and 6 bases from J, with 12 bases between. Germline V gene lookup returns CDR1 LNHDA and CDR2 SQIVND (reference sequence). This CDR3 reads CASSMTGPGNSPLHF. In DNA form, the CDR3 reads TGTGCCAGTAGTATGACCGGACCAGGTAATTCACCCCTCCACTTT.

The chain couples TRBV5-1 to TRBJ1-5; D gene unclear. CDR1 is SGHRS, CDR2 YFSETQ, per germline. V gave up 2 bases and J gave up 6 bases, with 9 bases separating them. The CDR3 has 13 residues. The CDR3 DNA is TGCGCCAGCAGCTTCGAGGGCGCTCAGCCCCAGCATTTT. It is translated as CASSFEGAQPQHF.

In regard to this clone: One base away lies a much larger clone, so this may be a sequencing read error. The sample carries other DNA sequences with the same CDR3. The chain couples TRBV7-9 to TRBJ2-7; D uncertain. Trimming stripped 1 base from V and 2 bases from J, with 6 bases between. This CDR3 spans 13 amino acids. Germline-derived CDR1 and CDR2 are SEHNR and FQNEAQ (reference sequence). CDR3 bases: TGTGCCAGCAGCTTAGTACAGACCTACGAGCAGTACTTC. This encodes CASSLVQTYEQYF.

The CDR3 sequence: CASSPGGGGEQFF. The CDR3 nucleotides are TGTGCCAGCTCACCTGGGGGGGGCGGTGAGCAGTTCTTC. This chain joins TRBV18 and TRBJ2-1; possibly TRBD2 for D (7 bases). In germline, CDR1 is KGHSH, CDR2 LQKENI. The length of the CDR3 is 13 residues. Trimming pared 3 bases from V and 9 bases from J, leaving 12 bases between.

The genes are TRBV5-1 and TRBJ1-2, with D perhaps matching TRBD1 (5 bases). Trimming took off 1 base at V and 0 bases at J, with 7 bases between the two ends. Germline V lookup: CDR1 SGHRS, CDR2 YFSETQ. The CDR3 has 14 amino acids. The CDR3 DNA is TGCGCCAGCAGCTTGCCGGGACCTAACTATGGCTACACCTTC. Translation gives CASSLPGPNYGYTF.